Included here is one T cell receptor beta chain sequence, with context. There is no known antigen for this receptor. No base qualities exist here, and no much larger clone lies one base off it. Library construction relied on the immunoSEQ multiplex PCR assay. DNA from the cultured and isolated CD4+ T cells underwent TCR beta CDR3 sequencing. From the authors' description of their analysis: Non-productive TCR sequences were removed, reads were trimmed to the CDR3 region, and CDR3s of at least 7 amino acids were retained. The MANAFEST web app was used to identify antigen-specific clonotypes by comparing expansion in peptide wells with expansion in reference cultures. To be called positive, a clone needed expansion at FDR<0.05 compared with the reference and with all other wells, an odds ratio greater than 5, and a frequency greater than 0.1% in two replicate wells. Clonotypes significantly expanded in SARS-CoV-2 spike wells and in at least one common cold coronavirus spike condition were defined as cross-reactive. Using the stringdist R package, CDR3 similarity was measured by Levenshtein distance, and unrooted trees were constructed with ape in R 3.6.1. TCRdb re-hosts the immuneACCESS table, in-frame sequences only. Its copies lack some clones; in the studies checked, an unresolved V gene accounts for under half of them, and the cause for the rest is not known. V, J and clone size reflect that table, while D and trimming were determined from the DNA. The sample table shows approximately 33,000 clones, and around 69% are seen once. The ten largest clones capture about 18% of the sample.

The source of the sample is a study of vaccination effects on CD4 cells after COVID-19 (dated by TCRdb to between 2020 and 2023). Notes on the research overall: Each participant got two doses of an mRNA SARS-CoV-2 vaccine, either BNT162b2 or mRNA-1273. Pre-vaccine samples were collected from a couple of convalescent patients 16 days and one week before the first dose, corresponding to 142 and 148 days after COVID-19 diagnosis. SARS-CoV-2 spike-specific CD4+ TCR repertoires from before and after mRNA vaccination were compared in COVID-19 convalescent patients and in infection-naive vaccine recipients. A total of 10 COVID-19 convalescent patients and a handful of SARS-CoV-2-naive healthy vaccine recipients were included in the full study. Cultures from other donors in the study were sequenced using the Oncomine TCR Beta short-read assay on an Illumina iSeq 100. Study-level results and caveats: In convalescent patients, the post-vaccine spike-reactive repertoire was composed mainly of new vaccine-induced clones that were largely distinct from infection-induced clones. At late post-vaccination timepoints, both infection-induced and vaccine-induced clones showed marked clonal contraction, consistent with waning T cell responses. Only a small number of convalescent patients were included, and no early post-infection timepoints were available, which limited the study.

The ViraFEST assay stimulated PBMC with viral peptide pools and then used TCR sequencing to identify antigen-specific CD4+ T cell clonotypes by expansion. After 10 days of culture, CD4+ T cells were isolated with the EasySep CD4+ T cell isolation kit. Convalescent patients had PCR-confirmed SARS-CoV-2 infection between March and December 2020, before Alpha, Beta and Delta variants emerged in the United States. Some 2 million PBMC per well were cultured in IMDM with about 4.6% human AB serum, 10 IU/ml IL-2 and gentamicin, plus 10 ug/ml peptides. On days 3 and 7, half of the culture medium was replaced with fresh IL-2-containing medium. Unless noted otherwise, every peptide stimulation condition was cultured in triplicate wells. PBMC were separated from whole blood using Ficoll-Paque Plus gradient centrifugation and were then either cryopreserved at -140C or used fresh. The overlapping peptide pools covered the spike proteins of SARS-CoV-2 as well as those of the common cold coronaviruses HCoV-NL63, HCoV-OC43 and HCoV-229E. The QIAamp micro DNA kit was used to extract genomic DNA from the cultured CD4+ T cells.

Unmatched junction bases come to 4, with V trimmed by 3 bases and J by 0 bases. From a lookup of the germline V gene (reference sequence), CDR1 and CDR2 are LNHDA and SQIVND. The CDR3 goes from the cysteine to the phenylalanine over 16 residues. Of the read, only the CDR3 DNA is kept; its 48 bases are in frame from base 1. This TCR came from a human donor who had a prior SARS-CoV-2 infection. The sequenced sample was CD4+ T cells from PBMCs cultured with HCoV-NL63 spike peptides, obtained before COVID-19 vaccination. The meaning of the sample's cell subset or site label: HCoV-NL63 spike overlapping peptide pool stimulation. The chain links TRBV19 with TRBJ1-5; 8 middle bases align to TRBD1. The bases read TGTGCCAGTAGTATGGGGACAGGATATAGCAATCAGCCCCAGCATTTT. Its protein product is CASSMGTGYSNQPQHF.